The 28 T cell receptor beta chains below come from one sample, sequenced in a study of blood T cell repertoires in COVID-19. Assay used: immunoSEQ multiplex PCR; TCRdb lists only in-frame clones, some missing. The data contain approximately 220,000 clones, about 80% of them singletons. The specimen sequenced was PBMCs or T cells enriched from blood (not recorded which). Receptors were obtained from a woman aged 40 to 49 who had been exposed to COVID-19.

This chain connects TRBV28 to TRBJ2-2; D call uncertain. This CDR3 contains 13 residues. Germline assignment: CDR1 MDHEN and CDR2 SYDVKM. V lost 5 bases and J 1 base, leaving 5 bases between the germline ends. CDR3 in amino acids: CASSPGNTGELFF. In DNA, the CDR3 is TGTGCCAGCAGTCCGGGGAACACCGGGGAGCTGTTTTTT. Together with reference TRBV28 and TRBJ2-2, the CDR3 gives the full variable domain: DVKVTQSSRYLVKRTGEKVFLECVQDMDHENMFWYRQDPGLGLRLIYFSYDVKMKEKGDIPEGYSVSREKKERFSLILESASTNQTSMYLCASSPGNTGELFFGEGSRLTVL.

The chain carries TRBV4-1 and TRBJ1-2, with D possibly matching TRBD1 (5 bases). From germline, CDR1 is MGHRA and CDR2 YSYEKL. The CDR3 runs 15 residues. V was shortened by 1 base and J by 2 bases, with 11 bases between the two germline ends. The CDR3 region has the DNA TGCGCCAGCAGCCAAGTTGTCAAGGGGAACTATGGCTACACCTTC. Protein product: CASSQVVKGNYGYTF.

V usage is TRBV5-4 and J usage is TRBJ1-2; D call uncertain. CDR1 is SGHNT and CDR2 is YYREEE in the germline V gene (reference sequence). The CDR3 runs to 14 residues. The V end was cut by 1 base, the J end by 4 bases, with 11 bases between. Written as DNA, the CDR3 is TGTGCCAGCAGCTTGAGTGGAAGCGCCTATGGCTACACCTTC. This gives the protein CASSLSGSAYGYTF.

This chain connects TRBV19 to TRBJ1-1, with D maybe TRBD1 (5 bases). CDR3 size: 13 residues. The V and J ends lost 8 bases and 4 bases respectively, with 14 bases between them. The V gene's germline CDR1 is LNHDA and CDR2 SQIVND (reference sequence). DNA of the CDR3: TGTGCCAGTGGAGAAAGGGACTCCACTGAAGCTTTCTTT. The encoded protein is CASGERDSTEAFF.

In this sample, this clone turned up a few times. V is TRBV5-4 and J is TRBJ2-7; the match to TRBD1 covers 8 bases. Germline-derived CDR1 and CDR2 are SGHNT and YYREEE (reference sequence). V gave up 3 bases and J gave up 6 bases; unmatched junction bases: 8. The CDR3 consists of 14 residues. The CDR3 DNA follows: TGTGCCAGCAGCTCAGCCGGACAGGGTCTCGAGCAGTACTTC. Its translation: CASSSAGQGLEQYF.

Concerning this clone: Additional DNA sequences in this sample encode the identical CDR3. This chain uses TRBV5-1 with TRBJ1-1; the D gene is possibly TRBD1 (6 bases). The CDR3 is 14 amino acids. Germline V gene data show CDR1 as SGHRS and CDR2 as YFSETQ. Between the trimmed V and J ends, which lost 3 bases and 2 bases, there was a span of 11 bases. The CDR3 spells CASSSLTGNTEAFF. The CDR3 region has the DNA TGCGCCAGCAGCTCCCTGACAGGTAACACTGAAGCTTTCTTT. The full variable domain, its missing parts supplied by reference TRBV5-1 and TRBJ1-1, is KAGVTQTPRYLIKTRGQQVTLSCSPISGHRSVSWYQQTPGQGLQFLFEYFSETQRNKGNFPGRFSGRQFSNSRSEMNVSTLELGDSALYLCASSSLTGNTEAFFGQGTRLTVV.

This clone showed up just once. The chain recombines TRBV6-5 with TRBJ1-2; a weak D match, TRBD1 (5 bases). Per germline, CDR1 MNHEY and CDR2 SVGAGI. V lost 6 bases and J 3 bases, leaving 8 bases between the germline ends. This CDR3 comprises 12 residues. CDR3 protein: CASSVQDYGYTF. The CDR3 coding sequence is TGTGCCAGCAGCGTACAGGACTATGGCTACACCTTC.

The chain uses TRBV5-6 and TRBJ2-7; 8 nucleotides line up with TRBD2. The CDR3 is 15 amino acids. CDR1 is SGHDT, CDR2 YYEEEE, per germline. Unmatched junction bases numbered 6, after V lost 1 base and J lost 3 bases. Written as DNA, the CDR3 is TGTGCCAGCAGCTTGAGTGGACTAGCTCACTACGAGCAGTACTTC. Protein product: CASSLSGLAHYEQYF.

Note on this clone: Additional DNA sequences in this sample encode the identical CDR3. This chain links TRBV5-4 with TRBJ2-2, with 7 nucleotides matching TRBD2. The germline CDR1 and CDR2 sequences are SGHNT and YYREEE (reference sequence). Trimming removed 1 base from V and 5 bases from J; junction bases left unmatched: 2. The CDR3 has 14 amino acids. The CDR3 DNA reads TGTGCCAGCAGCTTGACGGGAGGAACCGGGGAGCTGTTTTTT. It is translated as CASSLTGGTGELFF.

This chain links TRBV28 with TRBJ2-1; 14 nucleotides agree with TRBD2. The CDR3 has 17 residues. The V segment lost 5 bases and the J segment 8 bases; nucleotides outside the gene matches: 11. Germline CDR1 reads MDHEN; CDR2 reads SYDVKM. The CDR3 sequence: CASSTERLAGGWYEQFF. The DNA of the CDR3 is TGTGCCAGCAGTACCGAAAGACTAGCGGGGGGGTGGTATGAGCAGTTCTTC.

V usage is TRBV2 and J usage is TRBJ2-2; 7 nucleotides match TRBD2. Germline trimming cut 6 bases from V and 1 base from J; bases unmatched to any gene: 5. There are 15 residues in the CDR3. The germline gives CDR1 SNHLY, CDR2 FYNNEI. The CDR3 coding sequence is TGTGCCAGCAGGAGCGGGACTCTGAACACCGGGGAGCTGTTTTTT. Protein product: CASRSGTLNTGELFF.

This chain joins TRBV7-8 and TRBJ2-3; 8 bases are a match to TRBD1. V lost 2 bases to trimming and J lost 1 base; unmatched junction nucleotides: 5. Per the germline V gene, CDR1 is SGHVS and CDR2 is FQNEAQ. This CDR3 is 16 amino acids long. The CDR3 region is CASSLMSGQGTDTQYF. The CDR3 bases are TGTGCCAGCAGCTTAATGTCGGGACAGGGCACAGATACGCAGTATTTT.

This clone has a single count. The CDR3 DNA reads TGTGCCAGCTCACCACCGGTCGGGCAGCCCCAGCATTTT. Its translation is CASSPPVGQPQHF. J is TRBJ1-5 and V is TRBV18, with no clear D. The CDR3 consists of 13 residues. V was cut by 0 bases and J by 7 bases, with 7 bases left in between. The germline CDR1 and CDR2 sequences are KGHSH and LQKENI. The full variable domain, rest sourced from reference TRBV18 and TRBJ1-5, is NAGVMQNPRHLVRRRGQEARLRCSPMKGHSHVYWYRQLPEEGLKFMVYLQKENIIDESGMPKERFSAEFPKEGPSILRIQQVVRGDSAAYFCASSPPVGQPQHFGDGTRLSIL.

The chain combines TRBV12-5 with TRBJ1-3; D is unclear. The V gene's germline CDR1 is LGHNT and CDR2 FRNRAP. Trimming cost V 6 bases and J 8 bases, with 11 bases left between them. This CDR3 has 12 amino acids. CDR3 bases: TGTGCTAGTGGCCCCGGGGAGGACACCATATATTTT. As protein: CASGPGEDTIYF.

This chain uses TRBV9 with TRBJ1-4; D might be TRBD1 (6 bases). This CDR3 is 14 amino acids long. Trimming took 4 bases from V and 5 from J, leaving 12 bases between them. The germline V gene encodes CDR1 SGDLS and CDR2 YYNGEE. The CDR3 DNA follows: TGTGCCAGCAGCAAGGGGCAGGGGAATGAAAAACTGTTTTTT. This encodes CASSKGQGNEKLFF.

The genes are TRBV6-5 and TRBJ2-7; D possibly corresponds to TRBD2 (6 bases). The germline V gene has CDR1 MNHEY and CDR2 SVGAGI. This CDR3 is 12 amino acids long. V was trimmed by 10 bases and J by 5 bases, leaving 15 bases between them. CDR3 sequence: CATFRESNEQYF. The CDR3, as DNA: TGTGCCACCTTTCGGGAGTCTAACGAGCAGTACTTC.

This clone was recorded a few times. Distinct nucleotide sequences in the sample also encode this CDR3. The chain has TRBV7-9 and TRBJ1-1; TRBD1 matches at 9 bases. V was clipped by 1 base and J by 3 bases; unmatched bases: 3. The length of the CDR3 is 15 residues. Germline assignment: CDR1 SEHNR and CDR2 FQNEAQ (reference sequence). The CDR3 spells CASSLGGQGYTEAFF. The CDR3 DNA reads as TGTGCCAGCAGCTTAGGTGGACAGGGGTACACTGAAGCTTTCTTT.

The rearrangement uses TRBV18 and TRBJ1-1, with TRBD1 matching over 11 bases. Germline trimming cut 5 bases from V and 4 bases from J; bases unmatched to any gene: 9. The CDR3 sequence is 16 residues long. CDR1 is KGHSH and CDR2 is LQKENI in the germline V gene. DNA for the CDR3: TGTGCCAGCTCAACAACCACCGGGACAGGGGGCACTGAAGCTTTCTTT. Its translation is CASSTTTGTGGTEAFF. Combining the CDR3 with reference TRBV18 and TRBJ1-1 gives the whole variable domain NAGVMQNPRHLVRRRGQEARLRCSPMKGHSHVYWYRQLPEEGLKFMVYLQKENIIDESGMPKERFSAEFPKEGPSILRIQQVVRGDSAAYFCASSTTTGTGGTEAFFGQGTRLTVV.

This chain joins TRBV6-5 and TRBJ2-1; TRBD2 agrees at 8 bases. Per the germline V gene, CDR1 is MNHEY and CDR2 is SVGAGI. This CDR3 comprises 14 residues. V lost 8 bases to trimming and J lost 6 bases; unmatched junction nucleotides: 9. The CDR3 loop is CASGRGGSPNEQFF. The CDR3 bases are TGTGCCAGCGGACGGGGGGGGAGTCCCAATGAGCAGTTCTTC.

The rearrangement uses TRBV11-3 and TRBJ1-1; no definite D call. The CDR3 has 15 amino acids. In germline, CDR1 is SGHNT, CDR2 YENEEA. V was shortened by 5 bases and J by 9 bases, with 22 bases between the two germline ends. The CDR3 sequence: CASSPAGLPPGQAFF. The CDR3 coding sequence is TGTGCCAGCAGCCCCGCGGGCCTACCGCCGGGCCAAGCTTTCTTT.

The CDR3, as DNA: TGTGCCGCCGCCGTCCAACAGGGGTTAGGTGGCTACACCTTC. Translated, it gives CAAAVQQGLGGYTF. V and J are TRBV28 and TRBJ1-2, with 7 bases matching TRBD1. The ends lost 11 bases at V and 7 bases at J; junction bases unmatched: 16. Germline loops: CDR1 MDHEN, CDR2 SYDVKM. The CDR3 length is 14 residues.

This clone was observed a handful of times. In DNA form, the CDR3 reads TGTGCCAGCAGCTTAAAAACAGGGGGCCTAACTAATGAAAAACTGTTTTTT. Translation gives CASSLKTGGLTNEKLFF. The gene calls are TRBV7-9 and TRBJ1-4, with 9 nucleotides matching TRBD1. Germline V gives CDR1 SEHNR, CDR2 FQNEAQ (reference sequence). There are 17 residues in the CDR3. J was trimmed by 1 base and V by 2 bases; bases with no gene match: 5.

This clone was recorded only once. This chain joins TRBV28 and TRBJ1-6; 8 nucleotides match TRBD1. The CDR3 consists of 14 residues. CDR1 is MDHEN and CDR2 is SYDVKM in the germline V gene. Trimming cost V 4 bases and J 5 bases; bases outside gene matches: 1. CDR3 sequence reads: CASSSGGNNSPLHF. CDR3 in DNA: TGTGCCAGCAGTTCAGGGGGCAATAATTCACCCCTCCACTTT. Variable domain in full (rest from reference TRBV28 and TRBJ1-6): DVKVTQSSRYLVKRTGEKVFLECVQDMDHENMFWYRQDPGLGLRLIYFSYDVKMKEKGDIPEGYSVSREKKERFSLILESASTNQTSMYLCASSSGGNNSPLHFGNGTRLTVT.

CDR3 in DNA: TGTGCCAGCAGTTCGTTACAGAACACTGAAGCTTTCTTT. As protein: CASSSLQNTEAFF. V is TRBV27 and J is TRBJ1-1; D uncertain. This CDR3 has 13 amino acids. Germline CDR1 reads MNHEY; CDR2 reads SMNVEV (reference sequence). V lost 4 bases, J lost 1 base, and 7 bases lay in between.

The V and J genes are TRBV28 and TRBJ1-6; D uncertain. Trimming took 6 bases from V and 7 from J, leaving 7 bases between them. The CDR3 extends over 12 amino acids. Germline-derived CDR1 and CDR2 are MDHEN and SYDVKM. The DNA for the CDR3 is TGTGCCAGCAGCTCAGGCAATTCACCCCTCCACTTT. Encoded protein: CASSSGNSPLHF.

This chain uses TRBV4-1 with TRBJ1-1; D remains ambiguous. V gave up 0 bases and J gave up 4 bases, with 15 bases separating them. This CDR3 comprises 16 residues. Germline V gene sequence: CDR1 MGHRA, CDR2 YSYEKL. CDR3: CASSQDGASGGTEAFF. The CDR3, as DNA: TGCGCCAGCAGCCAAGATGGCGCCTCAGGAGGCACTGAAGCTTTCTTT.

The rearrangement joins TRBV27 to TRBJ1-2; a possible D gene is TRBD1 (5 bases). V was shortened by 7 bases and J by 3 bases, with 21 bases between the two germline ends. The V gene's germline CDR1 is MNHEY and CDR2 SMNVEV (reference sequence). There are 16 residues in the CDR3. The CDR3 loop is CASTQRRGTADYGYTF. The CDR3, as DNA: TGTGCCAGCACCCAAAGGCGGGGCACCGCGGACTATGGCTACACCTTC.

This clone was seen a few times. V is TRBV5-1 and J is TRBJ1-1, with TRBD1 identical over 7 bases. Germline V gene data show CDR1 as SGHRS and CDR2 as YFSETQ. V shed 4 bases, J shed 1 base, and the junction held 4 bases outside the gene matches. The CDR3 loop spans 14 amino acids. As DNA, the CDR3 is TGCGCCAGCAGCCCCTGGACAGGGAACACTGAAGCTTTCTTT. Protein: CASSPWTGNTEAFF. Complete variable domain (other parts from reference TRBV5-1 and TRBJ1-1): KAGVTQTPRYLIKTRGQQVTLSCSPISGHRSVSWYQQTPGQGLQFLFEYFSETQRNKGNFPGRFSGRQFSNSRSEMNVSTLELGDSALYLCASSPWTGNTEAFFGQGTRLTVV.